Listed below are T cell receptor beta chains from one sample, sequenced in a study of identical twins. From the 5' RACE reads, TCRdb called clonotypes with MiXCR, one entry per CDR3 protein. The sample has 400,000 to 550,000 distinct CDR3 sequences; around 15% are singletons. These records were also assigned to another study, of yellow fever vaccine responses in identical twins.

Sequencing used CD4+ T cells sorted from blood. The source is a woman aged 18-29 years in good health. Each CDR3 is given with its conserved first and last residue. D genes are given only for firm matches. Where a row states a size, it is once, few, many or the class of an expanded clone; other rows omit it.

clone size	D gene	V gene	J gene	CDR3 DNA	CDR3 protein
many	TRBD1	TRBV14	TRBJ2-3	TGTGCCAGCAGCCAACAGGGGGCAGATACGCAGTATTTT	CASSQQGADTQYF
few	TRBD1	TRBV9	TRBJ2-2	TGTGCCAGCAGCGTAGAAGGGGGCCTCGGGGAGCTGTTTTTT	CASSVEGGLGELFF
few	TRBD2	TRBV10-3	TRBJ2-1	TGTGCCATCAGTGCCGCTAGCGGGAGGGCCCGAAATGAGCAGTTCTTC	CAISAASGRARNEQFF
few	-	TRBV12-3/TRBV12-4	TRBJ2-1	TGTGCCAGCAGCGCGGGGGCAACCTACAATGAGCAGTTCTTC	CASSAGATYNEQFF
many	-	TRBV15	TRBJ2-3	TGTGCCACCAGCAGGGTACGGGCCAGCACAGATACGCAGTATTTT	CATSRVRASTDTQYF
many	TRBD2	TRBV20-1	TRBJ2-7	TGCAGTGCTGCCCCGGGACTAGCGGCGTCCGAGCAGTACTTC	CSAAPGLAASEQYF
-	-	TRBV5-1	TRBJ1-1	TGCGCCAGCAGCGCCGGGTCACACACTGAAGCTTTCTTT	CASSAGSHTEAFF
few	-	TRBV6-6	TRBJ2-7	TGTCCAGGCTCCTACGAGCAGTACTTC	CPGSYEQYF
few	TRBD2	TRBV18	TRBJ2-1	TGTGCCAGCTCACGACTAGCGGGAAAATACAATGAGCAGTTCTTC	CASSRLAGKYNEQFF
-	-	TRBV27	TRBJ1-2	TGTGCCAGCAGTTCCTTCCGCGGGATAATGTACGGAGGCTACACCTTC	CASSSFRGIMYGGYTF
few	-	TRBV7-9	TRBJ2-3	TGTGCCAGCAGCACAGCGCGTCGCGAGACAGATACGCAGTATTTT	CASSTARRETDTQYF
-	-	TRBV11-3	TRBJ2-1	TGTGCCAGCAGCTTAGACGCGGGGTGGGCCTACAATGAGCAGTTCTTC	CASSLDAGWAYNEQFF
few	TRBD2	TRBV11-2	TRBJ2-3	TGTGCCAGCAGCTTCCCTCGAAAGACTAGCGGGAGCACAGATACGCAGTATTTT	CASSFPRKTSGSTDTQYF
-	-	TRBV10-3	TRBJ2-7	TGTGCCATCAGTGGGACAGTTTCTCGCGAGCAGTACTTC	CAISGTVSREQYF
-	-	TRBV7-9	TRBJ2-3	TGTGCCAGCAGCTTAGACGACTTAGCCCCCAGGGCAGATACGCAGTATTTT	CASSLDDLAPRADTQYF
-	-	TRBV6-2/TRBV6-3	TRBJ2-7	TGTGCCAGCAGTTATCTGGCGGGAATGTTCAACGAGCAGTACTTC	CASSYLAGMFNEQYF
-	TRBD1	TRBV19	TRBJ2-7	TGTGCCAGTAACCACGGGACAGGGGACGAGCAGTACTTC	CASNHGTGDEQYF
-	-	TRBV20-1	TRBJ1-2	TGCAGTGCTGAGGCCCCCCGGGGTTACTATGGCTACACCTTC	CSAEAPRGYYGYTF
-	-	TRBV7-8	TRBJ1-2	TGTGCCAGCAGCTGGTCTCGGGACACCTATGGCTACACCTTC	CASSWSRDTYGYTF
few	-	TRBV15	TRBJ2-6	TGTGCCACCAGCAGGTCGTCCTGGATGATAGGGAGGGCCAACGTCCTGACTTTC	CATSRSSWMIGRANVLTF
-	TRBD2	TRBV4-3	TRBJ2-7	TGCGCCAGCAGCTCAGGACTAGCGGGAGTCTACGAGCAGTACTTC	CASSSGLAGVYEQYF
-	-	TRBV20-1	TRBJ2-7	TGCAGTGCTAGTGATGGGGGACCCCACTACGAGCAGTACTTC	CSASDGGPHYEQYF
-	-	TRBV5-6	TRBJ1-1	TGTGCCAGCAGCCCCGGGTTGGTGCGCACTGAAGCTTTCTTT	CASSPGLVRTEAFF
many	TRBD2	TRBV5-1	TRBJ2-3	TGCGCCAGCAGCTACCCTGTAGCGGGATCTACAGATACGCAGTATTTT	CASSYPVAGSTDTQYF
few	-	TRBV5-1	TRBJ2-5	TGCGCCAGCAGCTTGGACAGGGGGGGGGGAGAGACCCAGTACTTC	CASSLDRGGGETQYF
many	-	TRBV4-3	TRBJ2-3	TGCGCCAGCAGCCAAGAGCTGTCCTCCGGGACCTTCACAGATACGCAGTATTTT	CASSQELSSGTFTDTQYF
-	TRBD1	TRBV2	TRBJ2-5	TGTGCCAGCAGGACCCTGGGACAGGGCGGGGAGACCCAGTACTTC	CASRTLGQGGETQYF
few	-	TRBV3-1	TRBJ2-1	TGTGCCAGCAGCAAGGACTCGACTAGGAACAATGAGCAGTTCTTC	CASSKDSTRNNEQFF